This TCR beta chain was retrieved from a study of OX40 agonist ivuxolimab in advanced cancers. On the study more broadly: Cohort: roughly 80% men, mean age about 60, aged roughly 20 to 79. Findings and caveats of the study: In CD8+ T cells, expanded clones were on average more numerous than in CD4+.

In regard to this clone: Its specificity is unknown.

The germline V gene has CDR1 SQVTM and CDR2 ANQGSEA. Germline trimming cut 8 bases from V and 3 bases from J; bases unmatched to any gene: 5. CDR3 length: 13 residues. The table came from immunoSEQ multiplex PCR; TCRdb's copy has only in-frame clones and leaves some out. The table includes 65,000 to 85,000 clones, around 84% detected once. This chain uses TRBV29-1 with TRBJ2-1; 9 bases are shared with TRBD1. The specimen was CD4+ or CD8+ T cells sorted from blood, collected in a trial of the OX40 agonist ivuxolimab. The receptor was derived from an adult with an advanced solid tumor such as melanoma, head and neck, liver or kidney cancer. DNA for the CDR3: TGCAGCTCTGGACAGGGGAACTACAATGAGCAGTTCTTC. It specifies CSSGQGNYNEQFF.